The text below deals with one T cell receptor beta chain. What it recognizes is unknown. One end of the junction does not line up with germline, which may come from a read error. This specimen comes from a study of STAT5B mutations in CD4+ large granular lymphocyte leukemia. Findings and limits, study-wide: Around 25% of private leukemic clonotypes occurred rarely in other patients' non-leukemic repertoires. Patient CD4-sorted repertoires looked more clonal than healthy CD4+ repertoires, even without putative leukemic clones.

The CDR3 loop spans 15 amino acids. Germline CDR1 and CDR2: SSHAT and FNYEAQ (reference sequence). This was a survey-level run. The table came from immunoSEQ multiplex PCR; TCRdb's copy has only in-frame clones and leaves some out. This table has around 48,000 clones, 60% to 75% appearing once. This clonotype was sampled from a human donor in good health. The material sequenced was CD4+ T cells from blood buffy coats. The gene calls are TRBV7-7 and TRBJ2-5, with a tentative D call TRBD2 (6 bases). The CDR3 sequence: CASSLNSGGGETQYF. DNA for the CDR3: TGTGCTAGCAGCTTAAACTCCGGCGGAGGGGAGACCCAGTACTTC.